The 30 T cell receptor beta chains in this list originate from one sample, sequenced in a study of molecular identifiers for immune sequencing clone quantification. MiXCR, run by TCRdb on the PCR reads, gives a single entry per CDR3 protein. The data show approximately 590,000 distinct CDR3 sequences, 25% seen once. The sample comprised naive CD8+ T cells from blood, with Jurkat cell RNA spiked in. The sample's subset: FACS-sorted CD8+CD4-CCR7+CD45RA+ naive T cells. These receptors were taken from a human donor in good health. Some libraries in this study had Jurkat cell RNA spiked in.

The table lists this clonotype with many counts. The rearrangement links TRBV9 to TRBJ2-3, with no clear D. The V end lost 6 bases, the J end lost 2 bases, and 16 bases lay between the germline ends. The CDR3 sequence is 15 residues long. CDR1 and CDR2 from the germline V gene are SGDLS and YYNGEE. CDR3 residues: CASNEAGRITDTQYF. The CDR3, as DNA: TGTGCCAGCAATGAGGCAGGCCGAATCACAGATACGCAGTATTTT.

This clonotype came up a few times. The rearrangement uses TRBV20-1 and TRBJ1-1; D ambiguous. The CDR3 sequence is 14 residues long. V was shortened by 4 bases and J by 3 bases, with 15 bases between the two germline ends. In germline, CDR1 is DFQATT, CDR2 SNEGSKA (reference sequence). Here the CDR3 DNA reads TGCAGTGCTACCGCCTTCCAGTGGGACACTGAAGCTTTCTTT. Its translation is CSATAFQWDTEAFF.

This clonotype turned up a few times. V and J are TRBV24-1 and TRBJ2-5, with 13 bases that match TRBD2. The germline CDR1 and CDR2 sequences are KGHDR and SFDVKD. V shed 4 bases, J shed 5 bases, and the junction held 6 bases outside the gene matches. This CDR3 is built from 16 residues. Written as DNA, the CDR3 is TGTGCCACCAGTGAACTAGCGGGGGGGCCCTTGGAGACCCAGTACTTC. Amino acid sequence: CATSELAGGPLETQYF.

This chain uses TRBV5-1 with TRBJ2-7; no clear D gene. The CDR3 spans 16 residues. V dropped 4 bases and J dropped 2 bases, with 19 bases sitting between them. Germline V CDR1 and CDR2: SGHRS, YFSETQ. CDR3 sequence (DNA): TGCGCCAGCAGCCCCTTCCTAGGGCAGTCGACCTACGAGCAGTACTTC. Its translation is CASSPFLGQSTYEQYF. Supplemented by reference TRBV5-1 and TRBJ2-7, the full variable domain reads KAGVTQTPRYLIKTRGQQVTLSCSPISGHRSVSWYQQTPGQGLQFLFEYFSETQRNKGNFPGRFSGRQFSNSRSEMNVSTLELGDSALYLCASSPFLGQSTYEQYFGPGTRLTVT.

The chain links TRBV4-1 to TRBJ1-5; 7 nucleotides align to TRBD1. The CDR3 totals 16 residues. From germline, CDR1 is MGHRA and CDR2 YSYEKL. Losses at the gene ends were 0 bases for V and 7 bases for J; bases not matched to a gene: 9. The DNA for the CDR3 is TGCGCCAGCAGCCAAGATTCGGCAGGGGGTTTCCAGCCCCAGCATTTT. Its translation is CASSQDSAGGFQPQHF.

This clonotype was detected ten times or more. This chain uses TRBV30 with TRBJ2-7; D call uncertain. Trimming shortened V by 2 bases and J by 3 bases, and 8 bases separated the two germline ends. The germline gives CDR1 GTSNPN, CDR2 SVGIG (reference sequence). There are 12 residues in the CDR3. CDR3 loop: CAWSSGVYEQYF. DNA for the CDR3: TGTGCCTGGAGTTCCGGAGTCTACGAGCAGTACTTC. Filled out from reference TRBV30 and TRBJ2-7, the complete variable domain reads SQTIHQWPATLVQPVGSPLSLECTVEGTSNPNLYWYRQAAGRGLQLLFYSVGIGQISSEVPQNLSASRPQDRQFILSSKKLLLSDSGFYLCAWSSGVYEQYFGPGTRLTVT.

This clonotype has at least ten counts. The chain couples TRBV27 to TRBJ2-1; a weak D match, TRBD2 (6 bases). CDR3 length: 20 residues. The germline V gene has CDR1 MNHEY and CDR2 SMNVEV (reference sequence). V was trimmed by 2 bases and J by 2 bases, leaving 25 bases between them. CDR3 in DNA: TGTGCCAGCAGTTTACAGACCGGTGTAGGAGGCCCGGGGGCCTACAATGAGCAGTTCTTC. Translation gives CASSLQTGVGGPGAYNEQFF.

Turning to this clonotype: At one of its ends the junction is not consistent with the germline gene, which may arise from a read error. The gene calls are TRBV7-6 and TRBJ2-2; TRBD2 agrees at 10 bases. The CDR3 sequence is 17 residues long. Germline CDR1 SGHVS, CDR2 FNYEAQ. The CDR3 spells CAGSLGLAATHTGELFF. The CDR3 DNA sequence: TGTGCCGGCAGCTTAGGACTAGCGGCCACCCACACCGGGGAGCTGTTTTTT.

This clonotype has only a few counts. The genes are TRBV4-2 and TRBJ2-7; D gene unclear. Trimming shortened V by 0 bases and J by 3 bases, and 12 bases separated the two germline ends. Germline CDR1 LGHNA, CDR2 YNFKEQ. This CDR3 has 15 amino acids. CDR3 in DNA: TGTGCCAGCAGCCAAGAACAAGGAGAATTCTACGAGCAGTACTTC. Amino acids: CASSQEQGEFYEQYF.

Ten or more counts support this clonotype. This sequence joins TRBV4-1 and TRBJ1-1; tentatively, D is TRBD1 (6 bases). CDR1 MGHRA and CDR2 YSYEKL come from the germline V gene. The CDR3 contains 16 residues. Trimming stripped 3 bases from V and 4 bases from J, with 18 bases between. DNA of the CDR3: TGCGCCAGCAGCCACCAAGCAAACAGGGTTGGCACTGAAGCTTTCTTT. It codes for CASSHQANRVGTEAFF.

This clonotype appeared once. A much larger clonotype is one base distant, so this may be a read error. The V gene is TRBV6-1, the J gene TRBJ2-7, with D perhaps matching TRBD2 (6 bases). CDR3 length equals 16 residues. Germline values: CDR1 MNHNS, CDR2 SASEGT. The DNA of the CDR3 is TGTGCCTGCAGTGGAGTTGGGAAGGGACTTTCCTACGAGCAGTACTTC. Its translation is CACSGVGKGLSYEQYF.

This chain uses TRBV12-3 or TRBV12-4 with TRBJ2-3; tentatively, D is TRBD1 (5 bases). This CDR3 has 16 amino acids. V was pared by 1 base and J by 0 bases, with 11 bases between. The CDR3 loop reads CASSLEGKASTDTQYF. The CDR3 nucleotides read TGTGCCAGCAGTTTAGAGGGGAAAGCTAGCACAGATACGCAGTATTTT.

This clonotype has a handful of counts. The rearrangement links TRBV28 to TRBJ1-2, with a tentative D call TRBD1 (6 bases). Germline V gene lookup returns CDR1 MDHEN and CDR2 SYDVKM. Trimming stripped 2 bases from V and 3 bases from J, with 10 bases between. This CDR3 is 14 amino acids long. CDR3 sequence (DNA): TGTGCCAGCAGTTTAATCCCAGGGGACTATGGCTACACCTTC. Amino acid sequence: CASSLIPGDYGYTF.

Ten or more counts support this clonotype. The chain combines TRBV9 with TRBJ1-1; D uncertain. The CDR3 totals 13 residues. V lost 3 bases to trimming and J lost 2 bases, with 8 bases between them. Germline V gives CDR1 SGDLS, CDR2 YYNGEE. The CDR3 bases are TGTGCCAGCAGCGCTGGACCCAACACTGAAGCTTTCTTT. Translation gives CASSAGPNTEAFF.

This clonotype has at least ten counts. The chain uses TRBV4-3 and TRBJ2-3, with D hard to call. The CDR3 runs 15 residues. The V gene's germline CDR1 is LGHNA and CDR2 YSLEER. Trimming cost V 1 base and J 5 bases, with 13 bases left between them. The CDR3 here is CASSQVPTTGDTQYF. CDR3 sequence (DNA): TGCGCCAGCAGCCAAGTCCCGACCACTGGAGATACGCAGTATTTT.

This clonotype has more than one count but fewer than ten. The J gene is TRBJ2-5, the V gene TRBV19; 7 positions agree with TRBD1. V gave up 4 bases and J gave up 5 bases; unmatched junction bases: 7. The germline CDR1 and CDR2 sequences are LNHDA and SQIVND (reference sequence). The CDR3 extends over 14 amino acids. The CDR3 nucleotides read TGTGCCAGTAGTACAGACGACAGGGTTGAGACCCAGTACTTC. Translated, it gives CASSTDDRVETQYF.

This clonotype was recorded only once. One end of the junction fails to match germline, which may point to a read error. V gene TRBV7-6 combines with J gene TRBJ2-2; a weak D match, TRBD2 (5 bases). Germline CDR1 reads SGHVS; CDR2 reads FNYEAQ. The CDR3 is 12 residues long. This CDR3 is CASSHTTGEPFF. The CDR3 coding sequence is TGTGCCAGCAGCCACACGACCGGGGAGCCGTTTTTT.

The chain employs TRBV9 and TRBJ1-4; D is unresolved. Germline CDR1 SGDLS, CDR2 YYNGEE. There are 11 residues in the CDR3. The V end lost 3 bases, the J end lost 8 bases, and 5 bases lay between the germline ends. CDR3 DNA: TGTGCCAGCAGCGCGGCGGAAAAACTGTTTTTT. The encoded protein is CASSAAEKLFF.

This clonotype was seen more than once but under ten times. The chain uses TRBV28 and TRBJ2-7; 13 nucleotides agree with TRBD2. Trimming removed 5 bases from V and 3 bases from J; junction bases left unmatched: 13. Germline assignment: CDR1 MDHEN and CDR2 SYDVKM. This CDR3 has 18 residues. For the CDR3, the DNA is TGTGCCAGCAGTCGGACTAGCGGGAGTTCCCCCCCCCTCTACGAGCAGTACTTC. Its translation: CASSRTSGSSPPLYEQYF.

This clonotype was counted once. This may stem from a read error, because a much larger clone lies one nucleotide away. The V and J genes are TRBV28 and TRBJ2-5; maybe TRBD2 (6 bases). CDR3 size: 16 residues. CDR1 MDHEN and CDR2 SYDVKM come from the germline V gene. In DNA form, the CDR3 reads TGTGCCAGCAGTTCCCAGGGACTCCCGGTTGGAGAGACCCAGAACTTC. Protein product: CASSSQGLPVGETQNF.

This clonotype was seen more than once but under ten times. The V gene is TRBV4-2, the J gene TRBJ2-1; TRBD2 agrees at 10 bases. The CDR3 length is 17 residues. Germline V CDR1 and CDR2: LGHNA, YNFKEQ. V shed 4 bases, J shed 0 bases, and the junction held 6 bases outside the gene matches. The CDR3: CASSPGTSESSYNEQFF. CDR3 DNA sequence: TGTGCCAGCAGCCCAGGGACTAGCGAGAGCTCCTACAATGAGCAGTTCTTC.

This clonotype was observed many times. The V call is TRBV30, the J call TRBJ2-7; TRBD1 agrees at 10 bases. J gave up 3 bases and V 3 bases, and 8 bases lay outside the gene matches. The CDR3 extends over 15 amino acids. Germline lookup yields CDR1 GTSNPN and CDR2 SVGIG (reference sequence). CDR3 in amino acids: CAWSSGQGKHYEQYF. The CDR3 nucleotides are TGTGCCTGGAGCTCGGGACAGGGGAAACACTACGAGCAGTACTTC.

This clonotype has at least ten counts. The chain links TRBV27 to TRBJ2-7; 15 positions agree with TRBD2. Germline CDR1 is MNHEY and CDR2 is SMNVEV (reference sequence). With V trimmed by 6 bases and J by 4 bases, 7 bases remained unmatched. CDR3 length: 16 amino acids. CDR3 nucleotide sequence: TGTGCCAGCAGCCCGGGACTAGCGGGAGGACTGTACGAGCAGTACTTC. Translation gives CASSPGLAGGLYEQYF.

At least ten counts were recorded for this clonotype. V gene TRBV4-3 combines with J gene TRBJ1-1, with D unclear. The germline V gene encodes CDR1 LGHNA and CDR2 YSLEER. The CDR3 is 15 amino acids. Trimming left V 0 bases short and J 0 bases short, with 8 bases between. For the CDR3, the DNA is TGCGCCAGCAGCCAAGAGGGCGACATGAACACTGAAGCTTTCTTT. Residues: CASSQEGDMNTEAFF.

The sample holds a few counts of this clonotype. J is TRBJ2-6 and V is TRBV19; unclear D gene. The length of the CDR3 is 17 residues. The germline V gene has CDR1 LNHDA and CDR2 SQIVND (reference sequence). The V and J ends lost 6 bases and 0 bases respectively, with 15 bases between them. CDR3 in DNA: TGTGCCAGTAGCGACACTCTCGGATCCTCTGGGGCCAACGTCCTGACTTTC. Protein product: CASSDTLGSSGANVLTF.

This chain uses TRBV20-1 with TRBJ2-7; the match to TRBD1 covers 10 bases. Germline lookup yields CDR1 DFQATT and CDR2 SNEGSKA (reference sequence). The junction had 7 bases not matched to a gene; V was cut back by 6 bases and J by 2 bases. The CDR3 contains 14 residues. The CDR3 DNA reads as TGCAGTGCCCTTGACAGGGGGCTTACCTACGAGCAGTACTTC. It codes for CSALDRGLTYEQYF.

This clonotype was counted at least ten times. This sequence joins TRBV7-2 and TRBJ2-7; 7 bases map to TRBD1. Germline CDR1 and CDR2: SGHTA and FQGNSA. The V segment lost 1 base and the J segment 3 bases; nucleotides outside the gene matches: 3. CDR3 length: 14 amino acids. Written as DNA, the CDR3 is TGTGCCAGCAGCTTAGGGGACAGAAACTACGAGCAGTACTTC. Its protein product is CASSLGDRNYEQYF. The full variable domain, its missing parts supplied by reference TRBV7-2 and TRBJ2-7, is GAGVSQSPSNKVTEKGKDVELRCDPISGHTALYWYRQSLGQGLEFLIYFQGNSAPDKSGLPSDRFSAERTGGSVSTLTIQRTQQEDSAVYLCASSLGDRNYEQYFGPGTRLTVT.

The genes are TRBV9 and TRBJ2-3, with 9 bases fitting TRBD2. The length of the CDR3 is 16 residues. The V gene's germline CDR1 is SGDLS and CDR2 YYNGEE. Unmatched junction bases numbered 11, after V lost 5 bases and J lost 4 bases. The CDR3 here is CASSKPGSGSSDTQYF. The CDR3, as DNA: TGTGCCAGCAGTAAGCCGGGTAGCGGGAGTTCAGATACGCAGTATTTT.

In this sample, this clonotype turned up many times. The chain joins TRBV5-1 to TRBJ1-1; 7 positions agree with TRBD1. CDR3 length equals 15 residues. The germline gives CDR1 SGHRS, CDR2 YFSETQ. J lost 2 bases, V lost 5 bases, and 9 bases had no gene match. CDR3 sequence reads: CASSHRQGVNTEAFF. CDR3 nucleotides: TGCGCCAGCAGTCATCGACAGGGCGTTAACACTGAAGCTTTCTTT.

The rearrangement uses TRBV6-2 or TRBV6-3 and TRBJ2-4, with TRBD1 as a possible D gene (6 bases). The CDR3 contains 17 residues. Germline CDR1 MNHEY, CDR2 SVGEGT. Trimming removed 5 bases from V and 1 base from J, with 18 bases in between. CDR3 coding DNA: TGTGCCAGCAGTCGCGGACAGTCCCTCACCGCCAAAAACATTCAGTACTTC. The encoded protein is CASSRGQSLTAKNIQYF.